This T cell receptor beta chain emerged from a study of blood T cell repertoires in COVID-19. Whole-study context: Collection of acute and convalescent COVID-19 samples took place in the United States, Italy and Spain. T cells, B-cell-depleted T cells, or PBMCs provided the cDNA or gDNA that served as material.

As processed by the authors: From reference gene primer amplification, estimates of nucleated cell counts were derived. Generated by immunoSEQ multiplex PCR, the TCRdb table keeps only in-frame clones and is missing some. The DNA was the basis for D and trimming; V, J and clone size are from that table. Of about 76,000 clones detected, 75% to 85% appear once; the ten largest clones hold 15%. There are 14 residues in the CDR3. Trimming removed 3 bases from V and 3 bases from J; junction bases left unmatched: 3. CDR1 and CDR2 (germline): SGHRS, YFSETQ. This chain connects TRBV5-1 to TRBJ2-3, with TRBD1 identical over 8 bases. This TCR came from a human donor in a cohort sampled during active COVID-19. Input material: peripheral blood. The CDR3, as DNA: TGCGCCAGCAGCTCGTGGACAGGGACAGATACGCAGTATTTT. Translating it yields CASSSWTGTDTQYF.